Presented here are 29 T cell receptor beta chains from one specimen sequenced in a study of blood T cell repertoires in COVID-19. The method was immunoSEQ multiplex PCR; TCRdb's version includes in-frame clones alone and lacks a portion of them. The sample has approximately 240,000 clones, over 80% seen once; the top ten hold 5% to 7%. The sample consisted of peripheral blood. These receptors came from a woman aged 60-70 years with active or convalescent COVID-19.

The V gene is TRBV7-3, the J gene TRBJ2-1; 9 bases line up with TRBD2. The CDR3 has 15 amino acids. V was pared by 0 bases and J by 5 bases, with 2 bases of the junction left unmatched. In germline, CDR1 is SGHTA, CDR2 FQGTGA. Written as DNA, the CDR3 is TGTGCCAGCAGCTTAACTAGCGGGAGAGACAATGAGCAGTTCTTC. The encoded protein is CASSLTSGRDNEQFF. The full variable domain, in which reference TRBV7-3 and TRBJ2-1 provide the parts outside the CDR3, is GAGVSQTPSNKVTEKGKYVELRCDPISGHTALYWYRQSLGQGPEFLIYFQGTGAADDSGLPNDRFFAVRPEGSVSTLKIQRTERGDSAVYLCASSLTSGRDNEQFFGPGTRLTVL.

The genes are TRBV27 and TRBJ2-7; D might be TRBD1 (5 bases). Trimming took 4 bases from V and 7 from J, leaving 14 bases between them. This CDR3 has 13 residues. Germline loops: CDR1 MNHEY, CDR2 SMNVEV (reference sequence). CDR3 nucleotide sequence: TGTGCCAGCAGTTGGGGCAGGGTGGGAGAGCAGTACTTC. Amino acid sequence: CASSWGRVGEQYF.

The chain combines TRBV5-4 with TRBJ2-1, with 7 bases matching TRBD1. CDR1 is SGHNT, CDR2 YYREEE, per germline (reference sequence). The CDR3 totals 11 residues. Germline trimming cut 6 bases from V and 6 bases from J; bases unmatched to any gene: 0. CDR3 DNA sequence: TGTGCCAGCACAGGGGGCAATGAGCAGTTCTTC. It codes for CASTGGNEQFF.

The CDR3 coding sequence is TGTGCCAGCAGATCTGAAATTACAGGGAGCTCTGGGGCCAACGTCCTGACTTTC. Protein: CASRSEITGSSGANVLTF. The chain carries TRBV4-2 and TRBJ2-6; TRBD1 might be the D (6 bases). The CDR3 is 18 amino acids. V lost 6 bases to trimming and J lost 0 bases, with 18 bases between them. Germline V gene sequence: CDR1 LGHNA, CDR2 YNFKEQ.

This sequence joins TRBV5-1 and TRBJ2-6; D not certain. Trimming shortened V by 3 bases and J by 0 bases, and 19 bases separated the two germline ends. This CDR3 spans 19 amino acids. Germline CDR1 and CDR2: SGHRS and YFSETQ. Here the CDR3 reads CASSSINSLKLSGANVLTF. The CDR3 region has the DNA TGCGCCAGCAGCTCAATAAACAGCTTGAAACTCTCTGGGGCCAACGTCCTGACTTTC.

This clone showed up just a few times. The genes are TRBV7-6 and TRBJ2-5; TRBD2 aligns across 12 bases. The CDR3 is made up of 16 amino acids. CDR1 SGHVS and CDR2 FNYEAQ come from the germline V gene. The V segment lost 3 bases and the J segment 1 base; nucleotides outside the gene matches: 3. The CDR3 loop is CASSFLAGGFQETQYF. The CDR3 DNA follows: TGTGCCAGCAGCTTCCTAGCGGGGGGGTTCCAAGAGACCCAGTACTTC.

This clone has only a few counts. The chain carries TRBV9 and TRBJ2-1, with 8 nucleotides matching TRBD1. V lost 0 bases and J lost 3; bases outside the gene matches: 2. This CDR3 comprises 15 residues. Germline CDR1 reads SGDLS; CDR2 reads YYNGEE. CDR3 sequence: CASSVVTGGYNEQFF. As DNA, the CDR3 is TGTGCCAGCAGCGTAGTAACAGGGGGCTACAATGAGCAGTTCTTC.

CDR3 region: CASSSSLGYTF. CDR3 nucleotide sequence: TGTGCCAGCAGCTCCTCACTGGGCTACACCTTC. The chain carries TRBV11-2 and TRBJ1-2; D gene unclear. Trimming took off 4 bases at V and 8 bases at J, with 8 bases between the two ends. Germline V gives CDR1 SGHAT, CDR2 FQNNGV. This CDR3 comprises 11 residues.

The V and J genes are TRBV6-5 and TRBJ1-5, with TRBD1 matching 8 bases. V was clipped by 7 bases and J by 2 bases; unmatched bases: 4. The germline V gene has CDR1 MNHEY and CDR2 SVGAGI. The CDR3 runs to 14 residues. The CDR3 region is CASNDRGGNQPQHF. The CDR3 nucleotides read TGTGCCAGCAACGACAGGGGTGGCAATCAGCCCCAGCATTTT.

The chain is built from TRBV21-1 and TRBJ2-7; the table's D gene call, TRBD2, was not cross checked with the DNA. TRBV21-1 is a pseudogene segment. The CDR3 has 15 amino acids. CDR3 in amino acids: CASRRGLAESYEQYF. The CDR3 region has the DNA TGTGCCAGCAGAAGGGGTCTAGCGGAGTCCTACGAGCAGTACTTC.

The CDR3 DNA reads as TGTGCCAGCAGTTCAGTCAGGACGGAGGATCAGCCCCAGCATTTT. This gives the protein CASSSVRTEDQPQHF. The chain links TRBV2 to TRBJ1-5, with D unresolved. Trimming shortened V by 5 bases and J by 5 bases, and 16 bases separated the two germline ends. Looked up from germline, CDR1 is SNHLY and CDR2 is FYNNEI. The length of the CDR3 is 15 residues.

The chain employs TRBV14 and TRBJ2-7; D uncertain. The CDR3 loop spans 14 amino acids. Germline V gene lookup returns CDR1 SGHDN and CDR2 FVKESK. Trimming left V 1 base short and J 4 bases short, with 11 bases between. DNA for the CDR3: TGTGCCAGCAGCCAAGTTGTACAGTATTACGAGCAGTACTTC. Translation: CASSQVVQYYEQYF.

The chain has TRBV28 and TRBJ1-4; D is unresolved. The CDR3 runs to 13 residues. CDR1 is MDHEN, CDR2 SYDVKM, per germline. V was shortened by 8 bases and J by 3 bases, with 10 bases between the two germline ends. The CDR3 reads CASGFGANEKLFF. The CDR3 nucleotides are TGTGCCAGCGGATTTGGAGCTAATGAAAAACTGTTTTTT.

The J gene is TRBJ2-7, the V gene TRBV28; TRBD2 might be the D (5 bases). The V gene lost 7 bases and the J gene lost 0 bases, with 16 bases spanning the gap. Germline CDR1 reads MDHEN; CDR2 reads SYDVKM. The CDR3 extends over 15 amino acids. CDR3 protein: CASTKGPGSSYEQYV. CDR3 bases: TGTGCCAGCACGAAGGGCCCGGGGAGCTCCTACGAGCAGTACGTC.

The chain has TRBV3-1 (or the pseudogene TRBV3-2) and TRBJ2-1; 11 nucleotides agree with TRBD2. Unmatched junction bases numbered 9, after V lost 1 base and J lost 10 bases. The CDR3 is 16 amino acids. Germline loops: CDR1 LGHDT, CDR2 YNNKEL (reference sequence). The CDR3 loop reads CASSQGRTSGSGEQFF. CDR3 DNA sequence: TGTGCCAGCAGCCAAGGCCGAACTAGCGGGAGTGGGGAGCAGTTCTTC.

This chain joins TRBV5-1 and TRBJ1-1; the match to TRBD1 covers 9 bases. Germline V gene data show CDR1 as SGHRS and CDR2 as YFSETQ. Trimming at V came to 0 bases and at J to 4 bases, leaving 7 bases not matched to a gene. The CDR3 spans 16 residues. CDR3 region: CASSLDGTGSGTEAFF. CDR3 coding DNA: TGCGCCAGCAGCTTGGATGGGACAGGGAGCGGCACTGAAGCTTTCTTT.

The V and J genes are TRBV19 and TRBJ1-2; TRBD1 matches at 9 bases. The CDR3 is made up of 18 amino acids. Germline-derived CDR1 and CDR2 are LNHDA and SQIVND (reference sequence). J was trimmed by 3 bases and V by 8 bases; bases with no gene match: 19. The CDR3 sequence is CASHHGTGYEYRDYGYTF. Written as DNA, the CDR3 is TGTGCCAGTCACCACGGGACAGGGTATGAGTATCGGGACTATGGCTACACCTTC.

This chain uses TRBV6-5 with TRBJ1-3, with D hard to call. Germline V gene data show CDR1 as MNHEY and CDR2 as SVGAGI. The CDR3 has 15 residues. V was trimmed by 4 bases and J by 2 bases, leaving 12 bases between them. In DNA form, the CDR3 reads TGTGCCAGCAGTTCCACCCCAGCGGCTGGAAACACCATATATTTT. Encoded protein: CASSSTPAAGNTIYF.

The chain joins TRBV4-1 to TRBJ2-1, with 11 bases fitting TRBD2. Germline trimming cut 3 bases from V and 0 bases from J; bases unmatched to any gene: 7. Germline loops: CDR1 MGHRA, CDR2 YSYEKL. CDR3 length: 18 amino acids. The CDR3 spells CASSHTSGGFSSYNEQFF. Here the CDR3 DNA reads TGCGCCAGCAGCCACACTAGCGGGGGTTTTAGCTCCTACAATGAGCAGTTCTTC.

The chain uses TRBV7-9 and TRBJ2-1; TRBD2 matches at 13 bases. Germline CDR1 is SEHNR and CDR2 is FQNEAQ (reference sequence). V was clipped by 5 bases and J by 7 bases; unmatched bases: 5. CDR3 length equals 15 residues. The CDR3 region has the DNA TGTGCCAGCAGCCCCTGGACTAGCGGGAGTAATGAGCAGTTCTTC. It translates to CASSPWTSGSNEQFF. Filled out from reference TRBV7-9 and TRBJ2-1, the complete variable domain reads DTGVSQNPRHKITKRGQNVTFRCDPISEHNRLYWYRQTLGQGPEFLTYFQNEAQLEKSRLLSDRFSAERPKGSFSTLEIQRTEQGDSAMYLCASSPWTSGSNEQFFGPGTRLTVL.

This rearrangement joins TRBV30 to TRBJ1-4; 7 bases are shared with TRBD1. Losses at the gene ends were 4 bases for V and 7 bases for J; bases not matched to a gene: 6. This CDR3 has 13 amino acids. The germline V gene has CDR1 GTSNPN and CDR2 SVGIG (reference sequence). The CDR3, as DNA: TGTGCCTGGATCGACAGGGACGGTGAAAAACTGTTTTTT. The encoded protein is CAWIDRDGEKLFF.

The V and J genes are TRBV4-1 and TRBJ2-5, with 14 bases matching TRBD2. The V gene's germline CDR1 is MGHRA and CDR2 YSYEKL. V trimming: 0 bases; J trimming: 7 bases; junction bases outside the gene matches: 1. This CDR3 has 15 amino acids. CDR3 nucleotides: TGCGCCAGCAGCCAAGAAGGACTAGCGGGAGGGACCCAGTACTTC. It is translated as CASSQEGLAGGTQYF.

A note on this clone: Germline is not matched at one junction end, which may reflect a read error. The V and J genes are TRBV3-1 (or the pseudogene TRBV3-2) and TRBJ2-1; no definite D call. The CDR3 is 15 residues long. CDR1 is LGHDT and CDR2 is YNNKEL in the germline V gene (reference sequence). The CDR3 protein is CASSQDPLNYHEQFF. DNA for the CDR3: TGTGCCAGCAGCCAAGATCCTCTTAACTACCATGAGCAGTTCTTC.

The chain joins TRBV10-3 to TRBJ2-7; 7 nucleotides align to TRBD2. V shed 3 bases, J shed 5 bases, and the junction held 13 bases outside the gene matches. The germline gives CDR1 ENHRY, CDR2 SYGVKD. CDR3 length: 16 amino acids. The CDR3 nucleotides read TGTGCCATCAGTGAACTGGTGGGAGGGCCGCACAACGAGCAGTACTTC. Translation gives CAISELVGGPHNEQYF.

The chain is built from TRBV5-1 and TRBJ2-1; 9 nucleotides agree with TRBD1. Germline assignment: CDR1 SGHRS and CDR2 YFSETQ. The length of the CDR3 is 15 residues. J was trimmed by 6 bases and V by 2 bases; bases with no gene match: 6. The CDR3 coding sequence is TGCGCCAGCAGCTTTGACAGGGGGGGCTTCAATGAGCAGTTCTTC. This encodes CASSFDRGGFNEQFF.

In this sample, this clone is medium-sized. The chain couples TRBV14 to TRBJ1-1; the D gene is possibly TRBD1 (5 bases). CDR3 size: 14 residues. The V gene lost 5 bases and the J gene lost 5 bases, with 15 bases spanning the gap. Germline V gives CDR1 SGHDN, CDR2 FVKESK. This CDR3 is CASSEAGGGTEAFF. In DNA form, the CDR3 reads TGTGCCAGCAGCGAAGCGGGGGGAGGTACTGAAGCTTTCTTT.

The rearrangement links TRBV30 to TRBJ2-1; 8 bases are a match to TRBD1. Germline lookup yields CDR1 GTSNPN and CDR2 SVGIG (reference sequence). This CDR3 has 15 amino acids. Trimming removed 0 bases from V and 8 bases from J; junction bases left unmatched: 9. The CDR3 DNA reads TGTGCCTGGAGTGTACTTCGGACAGGGATCCATGAGCAGTTCTTC. This sequence encodes CAWSVLRTGIHEQFF.

The V gene is TRBV5-1, the J gene TRBJ2-1; 15 bases map to TRBD2. V gave up 4 bases and J gave up 1 base; unmatched junction bases: 21. CDR1 and CDR2 (germline): SGHRS, YFSETQ. The CDR3 extends over 23 amino acids. In DNA form, the CDR3 reads TGCGCCAGCAGCACCTTACCCCCGGGACTAGCGGGAGGAATCATCAGGTCCTACAATGAGCAGTTCTTC. This codes for CASSTLPPGLAGGIIRSYNEQFF. The variable domain in full, with the rest retrieved from reference TRBV5-1 and TRBJ2-1, is KAGVTQTPRYLIKTRGQQVTLSCSPISGHRSVSWYQQTPGQGLQFLFEYFSETQRNKGNFPGRFSGRQFSNSRSEMNVSTLELGDSALYLCASSTLPPGLAGGIIRSYNEQFFGPGTRLTVL.

The chain joins TRBV6-4 to TRBJ1-2, with D possibly matching TRBD1 (5 bases). The CDR3 is 14 residues long. In germline, CDR1 is MRHNA, CDR2 SNTAGT. V was clipped by 5 bases and J by 3 bases, with 13 bases between them. The CDR3 DNA reads as TGTGCCAGCAGTATTTCAGACAGCCACTATGGCTACACCTTC. It codes for CASSISDSHYGYTF.